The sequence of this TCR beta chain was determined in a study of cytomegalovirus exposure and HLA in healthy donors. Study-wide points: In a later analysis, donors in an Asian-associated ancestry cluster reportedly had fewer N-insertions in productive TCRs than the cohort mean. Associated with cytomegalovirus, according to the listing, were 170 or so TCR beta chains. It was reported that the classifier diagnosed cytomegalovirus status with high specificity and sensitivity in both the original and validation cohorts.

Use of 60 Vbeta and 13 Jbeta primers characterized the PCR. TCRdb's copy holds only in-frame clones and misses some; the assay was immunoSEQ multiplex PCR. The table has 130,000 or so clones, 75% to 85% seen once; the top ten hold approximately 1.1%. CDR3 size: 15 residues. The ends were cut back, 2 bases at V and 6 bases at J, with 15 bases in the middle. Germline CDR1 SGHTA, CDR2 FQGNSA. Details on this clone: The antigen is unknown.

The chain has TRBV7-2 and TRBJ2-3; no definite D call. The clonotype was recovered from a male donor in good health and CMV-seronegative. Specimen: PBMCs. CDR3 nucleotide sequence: TGTGCCAGCAGCTTAAAGCTCCCTCCCCTTGATACGCAGTATTTT. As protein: CASSLKLPPLDTQYF.